This TCR beta chain comes out of a study of shared clonotypes between healthy human individuals. Method: immunoSEQ multiplex PCR; TCRdb's copy keeps in-frame clones and lacks some. Of about 1 million clones listed, under 80% are singletons. Overall study findings and caveats: Sampling involved blood alone; tissue repertoires likely differ.

The CDR3 is 14 amino acids. J lost 2 bases, V lost 4 bases, and 4 bases had no gene match. Germline V gene lookup returns CDR1 SGHRS and CDR2 YFSETQ. This clone was observed once. Its antigen is not identified. Distinct nucleotide sequences in the sample also encode this CDR3. This clonotype was sampled from a man between 18 and 35 years old in good health. The chain employs TRBV5-1 and TRBJ1-1; TRBD1 aligns across 8 bases. Sample: memory CD4+ T cells sorted from blood. Regarding subset: CD45RA-negative fraction. The CDR3 protein is CASSAGTGNTEAFF. The CDR3 region has the DNA TGCGCCAGCAGCGCAGGGACAGGCAACACTGAAGCTTTCTTT.